The 29 T cell receptor beta chains below come from one sample, sequenced in a study of blood T cell repertoires in COVID-19. This table comes from immunoSEQ multiplex PCR, and its TCRdb copy is limited to in-frame clones, with some not included. Found here are about 250,000 clones, approximately 90% of them singletons; the top ten hold 3% to 3.5%. Sequenced input: peripheral blood. The receptors here all came from a young man with active or convalescent COVID-19.

V gene TRBV9 combines with J gene TRBJ2-6; D possibly corresponds to TRBD2 (5 bases). The V end lost 3 bases, the J end lost 1 base, and 8 bases lay between the germline ends. The CDR3 is 15 residues long. The germline CDR1 and CDR2 sequences are SGDLS and YYNGEE. CDR3 bases: TGTGCCAGCAGCGGTACGGGGTCTGGGGCCAACGTCCTGACTTTC. It is translated as CASSGTGSGANVLTF.

The chain employs TRBV4-3 and TRBJ1-5; tentative D call: TRBD1 (5 bases). This CDR3 has 15 residues. Germline V gene sequence: CDR1 LGHNA, CDR2 YSLEER. V was trimmed by 3 bases and J by 5 bases, leaving 14 bases between them. The CDR3 sequence: CASSHHCRVDQPQHF. The CDR3 nucleotides read TGCGCCAGCAGCCATCATTGCAGGGTGGATCAGCCCCAGCATTTT.

The genes are TRBV6-2 or TRBV6-3 and TRBJ2-2; 8 nucleotides line up with TRBD1. This CDR3 region has 12 residues. Trimming at V came to 6 bases and at J to 8 bases, leaving 2 bases not matched to a gene. Germline CDR1 MNHEY, CDR2 SVGEGT. In nucleotides, the CDR3 is TGTGCCAGCAGCCGACAGGGGGGGGAGCTGTTTTTT. Translating it yields CASSRQGGELFF.

This chain joins TRBV5-4 and TRBJ1-3; 7 bases line up with TRBD1. The CDR3 is 15 residues long. V shed 3 bases, J shed 3 bases, and the junction held 6 bases outside the gene matches. CDR1 is SGHNT and CDR2 is YYREEE in the germline V gene (reference sequence). In nucleotides, the CDR3 is TGTGCCAGCAGCTCATCTCGACAGGGTGGAAACACCATATATTTT. Protein: CASSSSRQGGNTIYF. The full variable domain, in which reference TRBV5-4 and TRBJ1-3 provide the parts outside the CDR3, is ETGVTQSPTHLIKTRGQQVTLRCSSQSGHNTVSWYQQALGQGPQFIFQYYREEENGRGNFPPRFSGLQFPNYSSELNVNALELDDSALYLCASSSSRQGGNTIYFGEGSWLTVV.

This chain joins TRBV28 and TRBJ1-2; TRBD1 matches at 11 bases. This CDR3 spans 15 amino acids. CDR1 and CDR2 (germline): MDHEN, SYDVKM. Germline trimming cut 3 bases from V and 6 bases from J; bases unmatched to any gene: 6. The CDR3 region has the DNA TGTGCCAGCAGTTTTTCATGGACAGGGGGCGATGGCTACACCTTC. As protein: CASSFSWTGGDGYTF.

The genes are TRBV27 and TRBJ2-2, with 7 nucleotides matching TRBD1. The CDR3 extends over 16 amino acids. The germline V gene encodes CDR1 MNHEY and CDR2 SMNVEV (reference sequence). J was trimmed by 7 bases and V by 5 bases; bases with no gene match: 13. The CDR3 DNA reads TGTGCCAGCAGTCCTGCAGGGGGTAGCTTGAGCGGGGAGCTGTTTTTT. Amino acid sequence: CASSPAGGSLSGELFF.

The rearrangement links TRBV9 to TRBJ1-2; D is undetermined. V gave up 3 bases and J gave up 8 bases, with 20 bases separating them. The germline V gene encodes CDR1 SGDLS and CDR2 YYNGEE. The CDR3 length is 15 residues. CDR3 residues: CASSATPFRAGGYTF. The CDR3 DNA follows: TGTGCCAGCAGCGCCACCCCCTTCCGAGCGGGGGGCTACACCTTC.

J is TRBJ2-7 and V is TRBV7-9; 8 bases are a match to TRBD1. CDR3 length equals 16 residues. V was pared by 4 bases and J by 4 bases, with 12 bases of the junction left unmatched. The germline V gene has CDR1 SEHNR and CDR2 FQNEAQ (reference sequence). For the CDR3, the DNA is TGTGCCAGCAGCTCCCGACAGGGGTTATTGGATTACGAGCAGTACTTC. It encodes CASSSRQGLLDYEQYF.

The chain employs TRBV7-9 and TRBJ2-1; 7 bases are shared with TRBD1. Losses at the gene ends were 3 bases for V and 3 bases for J; bases not matched to a gene: 2. CDR3 size: 14 residues. Per the germline V gene, CDR1 is SEHNR and CDR2 is FQNEAQ (reference sequence). The chain's CDR3 is CASSLGQSYNEQFF. The CDR3, as DNA: TGTGCCAGCAGCTTGGGACAGAGCTACAATGAGCAGTTCTTC.

Concerning this clone itself: A much larger clone differs from this one at a single base, so this may be a read error. V is TRBV6-2 or TRBV6-3 and J is TRBJ2-7; D gene ambiguous. The length of the CDR3 is 11 residues. The germline V gene has CDR1 MNHEY and CDR2 SVGEGT. V was clipped by 5 bases and J by 3 bases, with 5 bases between them. The CDR3 sequence: CASSNNYEQYF. CDR3 sequence (DNA): TGTGCCAGCAGTAACAACTACGAGCAGTACTTC.

V is TRBV18 and J is TRBJ2-3; no clear D gene. CDR1 is KGHSH and CDR2 is LQKENI in the germline V gene. The V end was cut by 4 bases, the J end by 0 bases, with 5 bases between. The CDR3 spans 13 residues. In DNA form, the CDR3 reads TGTGCCAGCTCACTCAGAAGCACAGATACGCAGTATTTT. Protein sequence: CASSLRSTDTQYF.

This clone was picked up a small number of times. The genes are TRBV7-9 and TRBJ1-2, with 7 bases fitting TRBD1. V was pared by 9 bases and J by 3 bases, with 4 bases of the junction left unmatched. The CDR3 is 12 residues long. Looked up from germline, CDR1 is SEHNR and CDR2 is FQNEAQ (reference sequence). In nucleotides, the CDR3 is TGTGCCAGTACAGGGGACGACTATGGCTACACCTTC. It codes for CASTGDDYGYTF. Together with reference TRBV7-9 and TRBJ1-2, the CDR3 gives the full variable domain: DTGVSQNPRHKITKRGQNVTFRCDPISEHNRLYWYRQTLGQGPEFLTYFQNEAQLEKSRLLSDRFSAERPKGSFSTLEIQRTEQGDSAMYLCASTGDDYGYTFGSGTRLTVV.

V is TRBV7-2 and J is TRBJ1-5, with D possibly TRBD1 on 5 matching bases. This CDR3 comprises 15 residues. The V end was cut by 1 base, the J end by 1 base, with 8 bases between. Germline-derived CDR1 and CDR2 are SGHTA and FQGNSA. The CDR3 loop is CASSLDGGSNQPQHF. The CDR3 DNA follows: TGTGCCAGCAGCTTAGACGGGGGGAGCAATCAGCCCCAGCATTTT. The variable domain in full, with the rest retrieved from reference TRBV7-2 and TRBJ1-5, is GAGVSQSPSNKVTEKGKDVELRCDPISGHTALYWYRQSLGQGLEFLIYFQGNSAPDKSGLPSDRFSAERTGGSVSTLTIQRTQQEDSAVYLCASSLDGGSNQPQHFGDGTRLSIL.

V gene TRBV5-1 combines with J gene TRBJ2-7; 14 bases line up with TRBD2. Germline V CDR1 and CDR2: SGHRS, YFSETQ. Losses at the gene ends were 4 bases for V and 3 bases for J; bases not matched to a gene: 9. CDR3 length equals 17 residues. This chain's CDR3 is CASSPGLAGGLIYEQYF. CDR3 DNA: TGCGCCAGCAGCCCAGGACTAGCGGGAGGACTAATCTACGAGCAGTACTTC.

V gene TRBV2 combines with J gene TRBJ1-5, with 12 bases aligning to TRBD1. Per germline, CDR1 SNHLY and CDR2 FYNNEI. The CDR3 extends over 18 amino acids. Trimming took 3 bases from V and 12 from J; bases not matched to a gene: 18. The CDR3 loop is CASSDKIPGTGGYKRQHF. The CDR3 nucleotides read TGTGCCAGCAGTGATAAAATACCGGGGACAGGGGGCTACAAGCGCCAGCATTTT. Full variable domain (outside the CDR3, taken from reference TRBV2 and TRBJ1-5): EPEVTQTPSHQVTQMGQEVILRCVPISNHLYFYWYRQILGQKVEFLVSFYNNEISEKSEIFDDQFSVERPDGSNFTLKIRSTKLEDSAMYFCASSDKIPGTGGYKRQHFGDGTRLSIL.

CDR3 residues: CASSQLEADTQYF. CDR3 nucleotide sequence: TGTGCCAGCTCACAACTAGAGGCAGATACGCAGTATTTT. This chain links TRBV18 with TRBJ2-3; a possible D gene is TRBD2 (5 bases). V shed 4 bases and J shed 4 bases, with 9 bases lying between them. The germline V gene encodes CDR1 KGHSH and CDR2 LQKENI. The CDR3 spans 13 residues.

This clone occurred once. V gene TRBV7-3 combines with J gene TRBJ2-3, with TRBD2 matching over 10 bases. The CDR3 is 16 amino acids. Trimming removed 4 bases from V and 3 bases from J; junction bases left unmatched: 7. The germline CDR1 and CDR2 sequences are SGHTA and FQGTGA. The CDR3: CASSSGQRGGTDTQYF. The CDR3 nucleotides are TGTGCCAGCAGCTCTGGGCAGCGGGGGGGGACAGATACGCAGTATTTT.

The chain recombines TRBV29-1 with TRBJ2-3, with 7 bases aligning to TRBD2. Germline V gives CDR1 SQVTM, CDR2 ANQGSEA. This CDR3 comprises 14 residues. After removal of 3 bases from V and 6 bases from J, the junction contained 9 bases not matched to a gene. CDR3 loop: CSVEGGSGSDTQYF. For the CDR3, the DNA is TGCAGCGTTGAGGGCGGGAGTGGGTCGGATACGCAGTATTTT.

The rearrangement uses TRBV3-1 (or the pseudogene TRBV3-2) and TRBJ2-3; tentative D call: TRBD2 (5 bases). The V gene lost 2 bases and the J gene lost 0 bases, with 6 bases spanning the gap. Germline V gene sequence: CDR1 LGHDT, CDR2 YNNKEL (reference sequence). The CDR3 runs 14 residues. CDR3 sequence: CASSQRTSTDTQYF. As DNA, the CDR3 is TGTGCCAGCAGCCAAAGGACTAGCACAGATACGCAGTATTTT.

V is TRBV6-6 and J is TRBJ1-2, with no clear D. The V end was cut by 4 bases, the J end by 6 bases, with 6 bases between. CDR1 and CDR2 from the germline V gene are MNHNY and SVGAGI (reference sequence). The CDR3 is made up of 11 amino acids. CDR3 in DNA: TGTGCCAGCAGTTTAGTAGATGGCTACACCTTC. It is translated as CASSLVDGYTF.

This clone was counted between two and nine times. J is TRBJ2-7 and V is TRBV6-2 or TRBV6-3; 7 positions agree with TRBD1. Trimming at V came to 4 bases and at J to 3 bases, leaving 12 bases not matched to a gene. Germline V gives CDR1 MNHEY, CDR2 SVGEGT. This CDR3 comprises 16 residues. DNA of the CDR3: TGTGCCAGCAGTTTCTCACGGGAAGACAGGGACTACGAGCAGTACTTC. Its protein is CASSFSREDRDYEQYF.

This clone is a singleton in its sample. CDR3 protein: CASTPHLDTYNSPLHF. In nucleotides, the CDR3 is TGTGCCAGTACTCCTCATCTGGACACTTATAATTCACCCCTCCACTTT. This sequence joins TRBV19 and TRBJ1-6; D perhaps matches TRBD1 (5 bases). Trimming took 7 bases from V and 4 from J, leaving 17 bases between them. Germline V lookup: CDR1 LNHDA, CDR2 SQIVND (reference sequence). The CDR3 loop spans 16 amino acids.

The rearrangement links TRBV28 to TRBJ1-5; 7 bases are shared with TRBD1. The V segment lost 3 bases and the J segment 2 bases; nucleotides outside the gene matches: 4. This CDR3 has 15 residues. CDR1 and CDR2 (germline): MDHEN, SYDVKM. The CDR3 region is CASSFPTGGNQPQHF. The CDR3 DNA is TGTGCCAGCAGTTTCCCCACAGGGGGCAATCAGCCCCAGCATTTT.

V is TRBV6-5 and J is TRBJ2-1; D not resolved. Germline V gene lookup returns CDR1 MNHEY and CDR2 SVGAGI. Trimming shortened V by 3 bases and J by 1 base, and 7 bases separated the two germline ends. CDR3 size: 14 residues. The CDR3, as DNA: TGTGCCAGCAGTTATGAGGTTTCCTACAATGAGCAGTTCTTC. This sequence encodes CASSYEVSYNEQFF.

This clone was seen only once. The rearrangement links TRBV4-3 to TRBJ2-7; 12 nucleotides match TRBD1. V lost 4 bases to trimming and J lost 4 bases; unmatched junction nucleotides: 5. Per the germline V gene, CDR1 is LGHNA and CDR2 is YSLEER. The CDR3 consists of 15 residues. CDR3 loop: CASSPGTGGSYEQYF. CDR3 bases: TGCGCCAGCAGCCCCGGGACAGGGGGCTCTTACGAGCAGTACTTC.

The gene calls are TRBV5-8 and TRBJ1-5; unclear D gene. Trimming removed 0 bases at V and 0 bases at J, with 7 bases between. The CDR3 is 15 residues long. The germline gives CDR1 SGHTS, CDR2 YDEGEE. As DNA, the CDR3 is TGTGCCAGCAGCTTGGGGCAGATTAGCAATCAGCCCCAGCATTTT. Translation: CASSLGQISNQPQHF.

This clone appeared once. The chain couples TRBV28 to TRBJ2-3, with TRBD1 as a possible D gene (6 bases). V shed 3 bases and J shed 2 bases, with 9 bases lying between them. The germline CDR1 and CDR2 sequences are MDHEN and SYDVKM. The CDR3 is made up of 14 amino acids. CDR3 in amino acids: CASSFTGNTDTQYF. The DNA for the CDR3 is TGTGCCAGCAGTTTTACAGGGAACACAGATACGCAGTATTTT.

The chain uses TRBV28 and TRBJ2-7; 7 nucleotides align to TRBD1. In germline, CDR1 is MDHEN, CDR2 SYDVKM. CDR3 length: 14 residues. J was trimmed by 3 bases and V by 7 bases; bases with no gene match: 9. The CDR3 is CASTHPAGGYEQYF. CDR3 DNA sequence: TGTGCCAGCACCCACCCGGCAGGGGGCTACGAGCAGTACTTC.

The gene calls are TRBV3-1 (or the pseudogene TRBV3-2) and TRBJ2-1; D is undetermined. Trimming removed 5 bases from V and 4 bases from J, with 3 bases in between. The germline V gene has CDR1 LGHDT and CDR2 YNNKEL (reference sequence). The CDR3 consists of 11 residues. CDR3 loop: CASSAYNEQFF. The CDR3, as DNA: TGTGCCAGCAGCGCGTACAATGAGCAGTTCTTC.